Included here is one T cell receptor (beta chain) sequence, with context. Its antigen is undetermined. At one of its ends the junction is not consistent with the germline gene, which may arise from a read error. The template was RNA from unsorted bulk tissue. Newly diagnosed lung cancer patients had thoracic surgery in China, August–late 2014, without prior chemotherapy. A modified ARM-PCR protocol with three rounds of nested PCR amplified TCRbeta. From the multiplex PCR reads, TCRdb called clonotypes with MiXCR, one entry per CDR3 protein. Seen here are over 110,000 distinct CDR3 sequences, 60% to 70% observed once, and the top ten hold 18%. This sample was taken from a study of tumor and adjacent non-tumor tissue in lung cancer. For the study at large: Each sample yielded 3.9 million or so productive TCRbeta reads on average. Study results and limitations: In normal lung, the top 100 clones were significantly more dominant than in tumor.

The V gene's germline CDR1 is SGHAT and CDR2 FQDESV (reference sequence). The CDR3 runs 14 residues. The rearrangement links TRBV11-1 to TRBJ2-3; D is perhaps TRBD1 or TRBD2 (6 bases each). The sequencing input was lung tumor tissue. This clonotype was obtained from a man aged 55 to 69 with small cell lung cancer. The CDR3 loop reads CAGSSTRGTNTQYF. For the CDR3, the DNA is TGTGCCGGCAGCTCAACCCGGGGGACAAATACGCAGTATTTT.